This entry is about one T cell receptor beta chain. This entry comes from a study of blood T cell repertoires in COVID-19. Study-wide context: Researchers got acute and convalescent COVID-19 samples from the United States, Italy and Spain.

Patients of the Seattle cohort, enrolled during active infection, were followed longitudinally. As processed by the authors: Quantification of nucleated cells was approximated via reference gene primer amplification. This table comes from immunoSEQ multiplex PCR, and its TCRdb copy is limited to in-frame clones, with some not included. That table furnishes V, J and clone size, whereas the DNA furnished D and trimming. The data contain about 300,000 clones, around 85% of them singletons. The V gene's germline CDR1 is MDHEN and CDR2 SYDVKM. V shed 5 bases, J shed 0 bases, and the junction held 6 bases outside the gene matches. This CDR3 contains 16 residues.

The sample taken for sequencing was peripheral blood. This clonotype was sampled from a human donor with COVID-19, enrolled during active disease. The donor label of this sample is uncertain. V and J are TRBV28 and TRBJ1-5; 8 positions agree with TRBD1. CDR3 sequence reads: CASSLTGTGSNQPQHF. In nucleotides, the CDR3 is TGTGCCAGCAGTCTAACCGGGACAGGTAGCAATCAGCCCCAGCATTTT. Complete variable domain (other parts from reference TRBV28 and TRBJ1-5): DVKVTQSSRYLVKRTGEKVFLECVQDMDHENMFWYRQDPGLGLRLIYFSYDVKMKEKGDIPEGYSVSREKKERFSLILESASTNQTSMYLCASSLTGTGSNQPQHFGDGTRLSIL.